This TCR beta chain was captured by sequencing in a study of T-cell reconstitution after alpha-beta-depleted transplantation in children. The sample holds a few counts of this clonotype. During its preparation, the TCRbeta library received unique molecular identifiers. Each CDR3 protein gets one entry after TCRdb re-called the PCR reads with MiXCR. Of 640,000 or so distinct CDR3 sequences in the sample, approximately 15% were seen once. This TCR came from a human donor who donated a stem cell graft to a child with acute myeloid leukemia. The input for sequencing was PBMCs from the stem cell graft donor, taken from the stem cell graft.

The CDR3: CASSLSPTGGGSADTQYF. CDR3 in DNA: TGTGCCAGCAGCTTAAGCCCAACAGGGGGAGGCTCCGCAGATACGCAGTATTTT. The chain recombines TRBV13 with TRBJ2-3, with TRBD1 matching 8 bases. Unmatched junction bases numbered 14, after V lost 2 bases and J lost 4 bases. Germline CDR1 is PRHDT and CDR2 is FYEKMQ (reference sequence). The CDR3 contains 18 residues.